The next 28 T cell receptor beta chains were all read from a single sample in a study of cytomegalovirus exposure and HLA in healthy donors. The PCR was carried out with 60 Vbeta primers and 13 Jbeta primers. Assay: immunoSEQ multiplex PCR; the TCRdb copy retains only in-frame clones and omits some. The data contain 100,000 to 150,000 clones, around 77% of them singletons. Sequencing input: PBMCs. These receptors came from a woman in her forties in good health and CMV-seropositive.

The chain carries TRBV2 and TRBJ2-1, with 7 bases lining up with TRBD2. Germline CDR1 and CDR2: SNHLY and FYNNEI. The CDR3 length is 14 residues. Trimming removed 6 bases from V and 4 bases from J; junction bases left unmatched: 6. The CDR3 spells CASRGLQSYNEQFF. CDR3 nucleotide sequence: TGTGCCAGCAGGGGACTACAAAGTTACAATGAGCAGTTCTTC.

In this sample, this clone turned up once. The genes are TRBV12-2 and TRBJ2-7; the DNA was not compared with TRBD2, the D call given in the table. TRBV12-2 is recorded as a pseudogene. There are 13 residues in the CDR3. CDR3 loop: CASRLKRWYEEYF. The CDR3 nucleotides read TGTGCAAGTCGCCTTAAGCGGTGGTACGAGGAGTACTTC.

The V and J genes are TRBV2 and TRBJ2-3; 9 positions match TRBD2. Germline V gene sequence: CDR1 SNHLY, CDR2 FYNNEI. V lost 1 base, J lost 5 bases, and 4 bases stayed unmatched. The CDR3 totals 15 residues. The CDR3 loop reads CASSEGLAEGDTQYF. The CDR3 region has the DNA TGTGCCAGCAGTGAAGGACTAGCGGAGGGAGATACGCAGTATTTT.

The V call is TRBV19, the J call TRBJ2-7; possible D gene TRBD2, 6 bases. V was cut by 5 bases and J by 7 bases, with 12 bases left in between. The CDR3 totals 12 residues. Germline V gene lookup returns CDR1 LNHDA and CDR2 SQIVND (reference sequence). Here the CDR3 reads CASSPRAGEQYF. The CDR3 region has the DNA TGTGCCAGTAGTCCCCGGGCGGGAGAGCAGTACTTC. The variable domain in full, completed from reference TRBV19 and TRBJ2-7, reads DGGITQSPKYLFRKEGQNVTLSCEQNLNHDAMYWYRQDPGQGLRLIYYSQIVNDFQKGDIAEGYSVSREKKESFPLTVTSAQKNPTAFYLCASSPRAGEQYFGPGTRLTVT.

The chain uses TRBV5-1 and TRBJ2-5; 8 bases map to TRBD1. This CDR3 comprises 17 residues. The V and J ends lost 2 bases and 1 base, in that order; junction bases with no gene match: 10. Germline loops: CDR1 SGHRS, CDR2 YFSETQ. Here the CDR3 reads CASSFLGQGLIQETQYF. The CDR3 DNA sequence: TGCGCCAGCAGCTTCCTTGGACAGGGCCTAATCCAAGAGACCCAGTACTTC.

V gene TRBV7-3 combines with J gene TRBJ1-1, with D perhaps matching TRBD1 (5 bases). Trimming pared 2 bases from V and 1 base from J, leaving 8 bases between. Germline CDR1 reads SGHTA; CDR2 reads FQGTGA. The CDR3 runs to 14 residues. CDR3 amino acids: CASSLGGTNTEAFF. The CDR3 nucleotides are TGTGCCAGCAGCTTAGGCGGGACGAACACTGAAGCTTTCTTT.

The chain couples TRBV20-1 to TRBJ2-7, with D possibly being TRBD2 (5 bases). Per germline, CDR1 DFQATT and CDR2 SNEGSKA (reference sequence). The length of the CDR3 is 11 residues. V was shortened by 3 bases and J by 7 bases, with 10 bases between the two germline ends. The CDR3 sequence is CSARSSGEQYF. CDR3 bases: TGCAGTGCTAGGAGTTCGGGGGAGCAGTACTTC.

V gene TRBV4-2 combines with J gene TRBJ1-5; TRBD1 matches 10 bases. Germline V gene data show CDR1 as LGHNA and CDR2 as YNFKEQ. With 1 base clipped from V and 1 base from J, the junction kept 7 bases outside the gene matches. The CDR3 length is 18 residues. CDR3 region: CASSQGPRTGGSNQPQHF. The CDR3, as DNA: TGTGCCAGCAGCCAAGGACCAAGGACAGGGGGAAGCAATCAGCCCCAGCATTTT.

A word on this clone: This sample includes further DNA sequences coding for the same CDR3. This rearrangement joins TRBV9 to TRBJ2-1; D unresolved. Deletions cut 0 bases from V and 4 bases from J, with 8 bases between. There are 14 residues in the CDR3. The germline V gene has CDR1 SGDLS and CDR2 YYNGEE. Written as DNA, the CDR3 is TGTGCCAGCAGCGTAGATAATAGTTACAATGAGCAGTTCTTC. Protein product: CASSVDNSYNEQFF.

The chain combines TRBV10-3 with TRBJ2-1; D might be TRBD1 (8 bases). Trimming took 7 bases from V and 8 from J, leaving 15 bases between them. Germline CDR1 is ENHRY and CDR2 is SYGVKD. The CDR3 is made up of 13 amino acids. This chain's CDR3 is CAITRQGRDEQFF. CDR3 sequence (DNA): TGTGCCATCACCAGACAGGGGAGGGATGAGCAGTTCTTC.

The genes are TRBV15 and TRBJ2-5, with D tentatively TRBD1 (5 bases). V lost 0 bases to trimming and J lost 5 bases, with 13 bases between them. The CDR3 runs 15 residues. Germline V gives CDR1 LNHNV, CDR2 YYDKDF (reference sequence). The CDR3 sequence is CATSREKTDLETQYF. The CDR3 DNA sequence: TGTGCCACCAGCAGAGAGAAGACAGACTTGGAGACCCAGTACTTC. Supplemented by reference TRBV15 and TRBJ2-5, the full variable domain reads DAMVIQNPRYQVTQFGKPVTLSCSQTLNHNVMYWYQQKSSQAPKLLFHYYDKDFNNEADTPDNFQSRRPNTSFCFLDIRSPGLGDTAMYLCATSREKTDLETQYFGPGTRLLVL.

The V gene is TRBV5-1, the J gene TRBJ1-3; no clear D. Germline CDR1 is SGHRS and CDR2 is YFSETQ. The CDR3 covers 15 residues. Trimming cost V 5 bases and J 0 bases, with 12 bases left between them. The CDR3 is CASSRTDPSGNTIYF. CDR3 nucleotides: TGCGCCAGCAGTCGGACTGACCCCTCTGGAAACACCATATATTTT.

This clone came up a few times. The J gene is TRBJ2-5, the V gene TRBV30; no clear D gene. Matching the DNA end better, TRBJ2-7 makes the J call doubtful. Germline V CDR1 and CDR2: GTSNPN, SVGIG (reference sequence). The CDR3 loop spans 11 amino acids. CDR3 region: CACRQNYEQYF. CDR3 coding DNA: TGTGCCTGCCGTCAAAACTACGAGCAGTACTTC.

This clone was recorded a few times. The gene calls are TRBV4-1 and TRBJ1-2; 9 bases match TRBD1. The J segment lost 5 bases and the V segment lost 4 bases, leaving 8 bases of the junction unmatched. CDR3 length equals 15 residues. The V gene's germline CDR1 is MGHRA and CDR2 YSYEKL. CDR3 coding DNA: TGCGCCAGCAGCCCCTCCCTGGGACAGGGTTATGGCTACACCTTC. Encoded protein: CASSPSLGQGYGYTF.

The chain carries TRBV5-1 and TRBJ1-1, with 11 bases lining up with TRBD1. Unmatched junction bases numbered 4, after V lost 4 bases and J lost 8 bases. The CDR3 spans 13 residues. CDR1 and CDR2 from the germline V gene are SGHRS and YFSETQ. The CDR3 sequence: CASSPGQGAEAFF. CDR3 bases: TGCGCCAGCAGCCCTGGACAGGGGGCCGAAGCTTTCTTT. Using reference TRBV5-1 and TRBJ1-1 for the parts outside the CDR3, the full variable domain is KAGVTQTPRYLIKTRGQQVTLSCSPISGHRSVSWYQQTPGQGLQFLFEYFSETQRNKGNFPGRFSGRQFSNSRSEMNVSTLELGDSALYLCASSPGQGAEAFFGQGTRLTVV.

The V call is TRBV9, the J call TRBJ2-2; no clear D gene. V lost 0 bases and J lost 0, with 3 bases in between. This CDR3 is 14 amino acids long. Germline assignment: CDR1 SGDLS and CDR2 YYNGEE. Written as DNA, the CDR3 is TGTGCCAGCAGCGTAGCTACGAACACCGGGGAGCTGTTTTTT. Translation gives CASSVATNTGELFF.

V is TRBV6-5 and J is TRBJ1-3; 7 positions match TRBD1. V lost 2 bases, J lost 2 bases, and 6 bases stayed unmatched. CDR1 is MNHEY and CDR2 is SVGAGI in the germline V gene. The CDR3 totals 16 residues. The CDR3 sequence: CASSYASGGAGNTIYF. CDR3 coding DNA: TGTGCCAGCAGTTACGCTTCAGGGGGAGCTGGAAACACCATATATTTT.

This clone was seen only once. The rearrangement links TRBV5-3 to TRBJ2-2; 12 nucleotides match TRBD2. TRBV5-3 falls under the ORF class, with uncertain function. The CDR3 is made up of 20 amino acids. V was pared by 5 bases and J by 2 bases, with 16 bases of the junction left unmatched. DNA of the CDR3: TGTGCCAGAAGATTTGGACCCCGACTAGCGGGAGACACAAACACCGGGGAGCTGTTTTTT. This translates into CARRFGPRLAGDTNTGELFF.

This clone was recorded a few times. The CDR3 DNA is TGTGCCAGCAGCTTAGGCCCCTATATACAAGAGACCCAGTACTTC. Translated: CASSLGPYIQETQYF. This sequence joins TRBV11-2 and TRBJ2-5, with D hard to call. Deletions cut 1 base from V and 2 bases from J, with 11 bases between. Germline V lookup: CDR1 SGHAT, CDR2 FQNNGV. CDR3 length: 15 amino acids.

V is TRBV29-1 and J is TRBJ1-1; D gene uncertain. Germline V gene lookup returns CDR1 SQVTM and CDR2 ANQGSEA. Deletions cut 4 bases from V and 0 bases from J, with 9 bases between. The CDR3 is 13 residues long. The chain's CDR3 is CSVGTDMNTEAFF. The CDR3 DNA sequence: TGCAGCGTTGGTACAGACATGAACACTGAAGCTTTCTTT.

This clone appeared a few times. The chain combines TRBV2 with TRBJ1-4; D is undetermined. CDR3 length equals 14 residues. Germline-derived CDR1 and CDR2 are SNHLY and FYNNEI. V was shortened by 11 bases and J by 0 bases, with 13 bases between the two germline ends. The DNA of the CDR3 is TGTGCCGGGAAGACCGGGACAACTAATGAAAAACTGTTTTTT. Translating gives CAGKTGTTNEKLFF.

The rearrangement links TRBV11-2 to TRBJ1-2, with TRBD1 as a possible D gene (6 bases). Trimming took off 1 base at V and 4 bases at J, with 16 bases between the two ends. Germline V gene sequence: CDR1 SGHAT, CDR2 FQNNGV. The CDR3 extends over 16 amino acids. Written as DNA, the CDR3 is TGTGCCAGCAGCTTAGCCACGGGAGGGGGTGGCTATGGCTACACCTTC. It specifies CASSLATGGGGYGYTF.

This chain connects TRBV28 to TRBJ1-2, with 8 bases lining up with TRBD1. The germline V gene has CDR1 MDHEN and CDR2 SYDVKM. This CDR3 contains 13 residues. V was pared by 7 bases and J by 8 bases, with 9 bases of the junction left unmatched. The CDR3 DNA reads TGTGCCAGCACCCGGACAGGGCCGAGAGGCTACACCTTC. Protein sequence: CASTRTGPRGYTF.

V usage is TRBV7-2 and J usage is TRBJ2-1; TRBD1 might be the D (5 bases). CDR1 SGHTA and CDR2 FQGNSA come from the germline V gene. The CDR3 contains 15 residues. V was cut by 2 bases and J by 9 bases, with 17 bases left in between. CDR3 nucleotides: TGTGCCAGCAGCTTACAGGGCGGAAGTGAAACTGAGCAGTTCTTC. Translation gives CASSLQGGSETEQFF.

This chain links TRBV19 with TRBJ2-1; 10 nucleotides align to TRBD2. CDR1 and CDR2 (germline): LNHDA, SQIVND (reference sequence). J lost 3 bases, V lost 9 bases, and 17 bases had no gene match. This CDR3 is 18 amino acids long. Here the CDR3 DNA reads TGTGCCAGCAAGCGACAGGCGGGAGCGGGAGGGGGCTACAATGAGCAGTTCTTC. It is translated as CASKRQAGAGGGYNEQFF.

The V call is TRBV29-1, the J call TRBJ2-3; 7 bases align to TRBD1. The CDR3 runs 13 residues. Germline CDR1 reads SQVTM; CDR2 reads ANQGSEA. The ends lost 6 bases at V and 2 bases at J; junction bases unmatched: 5. The CDR3 loop reads CSVRDSLTDTQYF. Here the CDR3 DNA reads TGCAGCGTCCGGGACAGCCTCACAGATACGCAGTATTTT.

The V gene is TRBV29-1, the J gene TRBJ2-7, with D possibly TRBD1 on 7 matching bases. Germline V gives CDR1 SQVTM, CDR2 ANQGSEA. Trimming took off 7 bases at V and 6 bases at J, with 22 bases between the two ends. The CDR3 is made up of 14 amino acids. The CDR3 loop is CSAARRGRGSEQYF. The CDR3 DNA reads as TGCAGCGCCGCGAGGAGGGGGCGAGGGTCCGAGCAGTACTTC.

The rearrangement joins TRBV13 to TRBJ1-2; D is ambiguous. Trimming took off 5 bases at V and 14 bases at J, with 24 bases between the two ends. The CDR3 totals 14 residues. The V gene's germline CDR1 is PRHDT and CDR2 FYEKMQ (reference sequence). The CDR3 spells CASSALETSGDATF. As DNA, the CDR3 is TGTGCCAGCAGCGCCTTGGAGACTTCGGGTGACGCAACCTTC.